This T cell receptor beta chain was sequenced during a study of blood T cell repertoires in COVID-19. Study-level information: Samples taken during acute and convalescent COVID-19 were collected in the United States, Italy and Spain. Sources were T cells, B-cell-depleted T cells, or PBMCs; the material itself was cDNA or gDNA.

Clones were sequenced by immunoSEQ multiplex PCR, and TCRdb holds only the in-frame ones, with some missing. The table records about 97,000 clones, 80% to 90% of them present only once. Per the germline V gene, CDR1 is MNHEY and CDR2 is SVGAGI. This CDR3 is 13 amino acids long. V was clipped by 5 bases and J by 7 bases, with 12 bases between them. In this sample, this clone turned up once. Material: peripheral blood. The receptor's source is a human donor in a cohort sampled during active COVID-19. V is TRBV6-5 and J is TRBJ2-1; no reliable D call. The CDR3 nucleotides are TGTGCCAGCAGTACCCCCGGTGAGAATGAGCAGTTCTTC. Protein: CASSTPGENEQFF.